A single sample gave rise to the 5 T cell receptor beta chains below, sequenced in a study of human T cells and chemical hapten exposure (dated by TCRdb to the early 2020s). Total RNA was isolated from unfractionated whole blood collected in Tempus Blood RNA tubes. During library preparation, unique molecular identifiers were attached to individual cDNA molecules so that TCRs could be counted quantitatively and reproducibly. The public reads were quality trimmed at Q25 with fastp and then assembled into clones with MiXCR by TCRdb, keeping productive beta chains. Identical CDR3 protein sequences are pooled into one entry, listed with their most common genes and DNA. Counted in this sample were about 120,000 distinct CDR3 sequences; around 9% of them appeared once. Over 1.1% of the sample is taken by the ten largest. Sample: whole blood. The receptors originated from a human donor in good health. Some clones in this sample may be carry-over from other donors' samples. Donor details come from another sample of the same person, matched by shared clones.

This chain uses TRBV12-3 or TRBV12-4 with TRBJ2-1, with TRBD1 as a possible D gene (6 bases). This CDR3 region has 17 residues. The germline V and J ends were trimmed by 2 bases and 6 bases, with 20 bases remaining between them. CDR3 loop: CASSLPRDRRASNEQFF. The CDR3 DNA is TGTGCCAGCAGTTTACCCCGCGACAGGAGAGCGTCCAATGAGCAGTTCTTC.

The genes are TRBV12-3 or TRBV12-4 and TRBJ1-5; 7 bases are a match to TRBD1. The CDR3 is 15 residues long. The J segment lost 3 bases and the V segment lost 6 bases, leaving 8 bases of the junction unmatched. The CDR3 DNA is TGTGCCAGCAGCTCGGGACAGCGACCCAATCAGCCCCAGCATTTT. As protein: CASSSGQRPNQPQHF.

This clonotype was counted at least ten times. CDR3 in amino acids: CASSLGGLAGDTGELFF. CDR3 sequence (DNA): TGTGCCAGCAGCTTAGGGGGACTAGCGGGGGACACCGGGGAGCTGTTTTTT. V usage is TRBV11-3 and J usage is TRBJ2-2, with 14 bases identical to TRBD2. Trimming took 1 base from V and 3 from J; bases not matched to a gene: 1. There are 17 residues in the CDR3. Germline V gene lookup returns CDR1 SGHNT and CDR2 YENEEA.

The chain links TRBV7-9 to TRBJ2-2; D is unresolved. The ends were cut back, 2 bases at V and 6 bases at J, with 7 bases in the middle. This CDR3 is built from 13 residues. Germline V gives CDR1 SEHNR, CDR2 FQNEAQ (reference sequence). CDR3 sequence: CASSLIGAGELFF. DNA for the CDR3: TGTGCCAGCAGCTTAATTGGGGCCGGGGAGCTGTTTTTT.

CDR3: CASNRRGQGFFDEQFF. CDR3 DNA: TGCGCCAGCAACAGGAGGGGACAGGGCTTTTTTGATGAGCAGTTCTTC. V and J are TRBV4-1 and TRBJ2-1; 9 nucleotides align to TRBD1. The junction had 15 bases not matched to a gene; V was cut back by 7 bases and J by 8 bases. The germline CDR1 and CDR2 sequences are MGHRA and YSYEKL. The CDR3 consists of 16 residues.